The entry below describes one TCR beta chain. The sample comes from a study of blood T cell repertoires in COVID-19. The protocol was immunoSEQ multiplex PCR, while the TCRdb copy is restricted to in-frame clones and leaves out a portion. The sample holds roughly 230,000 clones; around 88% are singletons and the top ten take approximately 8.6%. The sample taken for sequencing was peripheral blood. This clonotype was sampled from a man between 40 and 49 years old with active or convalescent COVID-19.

CDR3 bases: TGTGCCAGCACCAAATTAGCGAGCCCCTACGAGCAGTACTTC. It translates to CASTKLASPYEQYF. This chain joins TRBV27 and TRBJ2-7; weak D call: TRBD2 (5 bases). The CDR3 is made up of 14 amino acids. Trimming cost V 7 bases and J 2 bases, with 15 bases left between them. CDR1 MNHEY and CDR2 SMNVEV come from the germline V gene (reference sequence).